The 16 T cell receptor beta chains below were found in one sample sequenced in a study of response to subunit inactivated influenza vaccine. TCRdb called the RT-PCR reads again in MiXCR, with one record for every CDR3 protein. The sample has 500,000 to 600,000 distinct CDR3 sequences, around 11% seen once. This sample also appeared in a second study, on T cells expressing NK-cell markers. Per that paper: Libraries used 5'RACE template switching adding universal primer site and UMIs.

The source was PBMCs from blood, collected on the day of vaccination. Receptors were obtained from a man aged 50-59 years who received an inactivated influenza vaccine.

This clonotype was seen a few times. The chain carries TRBV9 and TRBJ1-6, with a weak D call TRBD1 (5 bases). The V end lost 4 bases, the J end lost 8 bases, and 19 bases lay between the germline ends. Germline CDR1 and CDR2: SGDLS and YYNGEE. This CDR3 contains 16 residues. The CDR3 reads CASSRSGTLADSPLHF. The CDR3 DNA reads TGTGCCAGCAGCAGATCCGGGACGCTAGCAGATTCACCCCTCCACTTT.

The chain recombines TRBV11-1 with TRBJ2-3; TRBD2 matches at 13 bases. The CDR3 loop spans 19 amino acids. Looked up from germline, CDR1 is SGHAT and CDR2 is FQDESV (reference sequence). Trimming removed 2 bases from V and 7 bases from J; junction bases left unmatched: 15. The CDR3 is CASSLPRYGLAGDQNTQYF. The CDR3 DNA sequence: TGTGCCAGCAGCTTACCACGCTACGGACTAGCGGGAGATCAGAATACGCAGTATTTT.

The table lists this clonotype with a few counts. The V and J genes are TRBV5-1 and TRBJ2-5, with 7 bases aligning to TRBD2. V lost 3 bases to trimming and J lost 3 bases; unmatched junction nucleotides: 2. From germline, CDR1 is SGHRS and CDR2 YFSETQ. The CDR3 contains 13 residues. CDR3 bases: TGCGCCAGCAGCTGGGAGGGTGAAGAGACCCAGTACTTC. Its protein product is CASSWEGEETQYF. The entire variable domain, with the rest obtained from reference TRBV5-1 and TRBJ2-5, is as follows: KAGVTQTPRYLIKTRGQQVTLSCSPISGHRSVSWYQQTPGQGLQFLFEYFSETQRNKGNFPGRFSGRQFSNSRSEMNVSTLELGDSALYLCASSWEGEETQYFGPGTRLLVL.

This clonotype came up a few times. The V gene is TRBV19, the J gene TRBJ1-2; possible D gene TRBD1, 6 bases. From germline, CDR1 is LNHDA and CDR2 SQIVND (reference sequence). V shed 7 bases and J shed 5 bases, with 20 bases lying between them. The CDR3 is made up of 15 amino acids. The CDR3 loop is CASTKLDRTEYGYTF. In DNA, the CDR3 is TGTGCCAGTACTAAACTCGACAGGACAGAGTATGGCTACACCTTC.

The chain recombines TRBV20-1 with TRBJ2-5; 10 positions match TRBD2. This CDR3 is built from 13 residues. V lost 6 bases to trimming and J lost 3 bases; unmatched junction nucleotides: 4. Germline loops: CDR1 DFQATT, CDR2 SNEGSKA (reference sequence). For the CDR3, the DNA is TGCAGTGCGGCCGGGACTAGCGAAGAGACCCAGTACTTC. Amino acid sequence: CSAAGTSEETQYF.

Ten or more counts support this clonotype. This rearrangement joins TRBV6-2 or TRBV6-3 to TRBJ2-1; no reliable D call. There are 15 residues in the CDR3. CDR1 and CDR2 from the germline V gene are MNHEY and SVGEGT. Trimming removed 0 bases at V and 5 bases at J, with 11 bases between. CDR3 nucleotides: TGTGCCAGCAGTTACTCGGGAAACTCGAACAATGAGCAGTTCTTC. Amino acid sequence: CASSYSGNSNNEQFF.

The V gene is TRBV7-2, the J gene TRBJ2-3; 9 nucleotides match TRBD2. From germline, CDR1 is SGHTA and CDR2 FQGNSA. J was trimmed by 6 bases and V by 4 bases; bases with no gene match: 14. This CDR3 has 17 residues. The CDR3 DNA reads as TGTGCCAGCAGCTCCCTAGCGCGGGGGGGCACACCTGATACGCAGTATTTT. This gives the protein CASSSLARGGTPDTQYF.

The sample holds many counts of this clonotype. CDR3 bases: TGTGCCAGCAGTTGGGCGGGACTAGCGGGAGAGACCGGGGAGCTGTTTTTT. Its protein product is CASSWAGLAGETGELFF. The chain links TRBV27 to TRBJ2-2; 14 nucleotides match TRBD2. From germline, CDR1 is MNHEY and CDR2 SMNVEV (reference sequence). This CDR3 is 17 amino acids long. Trimming took 4 bases from V and 5 from J; bases not matched to a gene: 6.

The J gene is TRBJ2-4, the V gene TRBV20-1, with D perhaps assigned TRBD1 or TRBD2 (5 bases each). This CDR3 region has 14 residues. Germline lookup yields CDR1 DFQATT and CDR2 SNEGSKA (reference sequence). Trimming removed 6 bases from V and 3 bases from J, with 15 bases in between. CDR3 bases: TGCAGTGCCGCCGGGGACCTGGACAAAAACATTCAGTACTTC. Protein sequence: CSAAGDLDKNIQYF.

V usage is TRBV12-3 or TRBV12-4 and J usage is TRBJ1-4, with D tentatively TRBD1 (5 bases). V lost 4 bases to trimming and J lost 5 bases, with 11 bases between them. CDR3 length: 14 residues. Written as DNA, the CDR3 is TGTGCCAGCAGTTATACGGGGCCAAATGAAAAACTGTTTTTT. It yields the protein CASSYTGPNEKLFF.

The chain recombines TRBV11-3 with TRBJ2-5, with 15 bases lining up with TRBD2. Trimming took 2 bases from V and 2 from J; bases not matched to a gene: 3. Germline V lookup: CDR1 SGHNT, CDR2 YENEEA. The CDR3 is 17 amino acids. The CDR3 here is CASSLWTSGGEQETQYF. The CDR3 DNA follows: TGTGCCAGCAGCTTATGGACTAGCGGGGGGGAACAAGAGACCCAGTACTTC.

The chain joins TRBV20-1 to TRBJ2-1; tentative D call: TRBD2 (5 bases). Germline values: CDR1 DFQATT, CDR2 SNEGSKA (reference sequence). The V end was cut by 2 bases, the J end by 4 bases, with 15 bases between. The CDR3 is 15 residues long. The CDR3 DNA reads as TGCAGTGCTAGATCTGTGAACGGGGTTTACAATGAGCAGTTCTTC. Amino acids: CSARSVNGVYNEQFF.

This sequence joins TRBV11-2 and TRBJ2-3, with 8 bases lining up with TRBD2. The germline V gene has CDR1 SGHAT and CDR2 FQNNGV. The length of the CDR3 is 16 residues. V dropped 6 bases and J dropped 3; count of bases not matched to a gene: 11. In DNA, the CDR3 is TGTGCCAGCAGACCCGGGGGGGCGGGTTGGACAGATACGCAGTATTTT. It specifies CASRPGGAGWTDTQYF.

The chain recombines TRBV2 with TRBJ2-2; 7 positions agree with TRBD2. Germline V lookup: CDR1 SNHLY, CDR2 FYNNEI. The V and J ends lost 7 bases and 6 bases, in that order; junction bases with no gene match: 2. This CDR3 has 12 amino acids. The CDR3 region has the DNA TGTGCCAGCATAGGGAGGGCCGGGGAGCTGTTTTTT. Its protein product is CASIGRAGELFF.

This clonotype has only a few counts. The chain combines TRBV7-9 with TRBJ1-4; no clear D gene. Trimming took off 4 bases at V and 14 bases at J, with 17 bases between the two ends. Germline assignment: CDR1 SEHNR and CDR2 FQNEAQ (reference sequence). The CDR3 sequence is 13 residues long. CDR3 residues: CASSSPGRYSLFF. The DNA for the CDR3 is TGTGCCAGCAGCTCTCCAGGACGGTACTCTCTGTTTTTT.

The chain couples TRBV20-1 to TRBJ1-5; 9 nucleotides line up with TRBD1. CDR3 length: 18 amino acids. Trimming removed 4 bases from V and 0 bases from J; junction bases left unmatched: 13. Germline CDR1 is DFQATT and CDR2 is SNEGSKA (reference sequence). The CDR3 here is CSANRDRVGGYSNQPQHF. CDR3 sequence (DNA): TGCAGTGCTAATCGGGACAGGGTTGGGGGATATAGCAATCAGCCCCAGCATTTT.